The entry below gives a single T cell receptor (beta chain) sequence along with its context. What it binds is unknown. The data originate from a study of cytomegalovirus exposure and HLA in healthy donors. Findings and caveats of the study: The listing of roughly 160 TCR beta chains classed them as cytomegalovirus-associated. Some V segments, TRBV6-2 and TRBV6-3 among them, were indistinguishable and were therefore excluded. Apart from CMV serostatus, no immune exposure information was available.

PCR primers comprised 60 Vbeta and 13 Jbeta primers. Measured with immunoSEQ multiplex PCR; TCRdb has only the in-frame clones, and not every one. The table has 100,000 or so clones, 15% seen once; the top ten hold roughly 0.79%. Deletions cut 5 bases from V and 2 bases from J, with 17 bases between. Germline V lookup: CDR1 SGHVS, CDR2 FQNEAQ. The CDR3 contains 16 residues. The sequencing sample was made of PBMCs. The J gene is TRBJ2-3, the V gene TRBV7-8; D is perhaps TRBD1 (5 bases). The sequence derives from a female donor in good health and CMV-seronegative. For the CDR3, the DNA is TGTGCCAGCAGCCCAGGGTGGGGATTACACACAGATACGCAGTATTTT. It yields the protein CASSPGWGLHTDTQYF.